A single sample gave rise to the 29 T cell receptor beta chains below, sequenced in a study of CD8 T cells in Susac syndrome. After extraction with the RNeasy kit, roughly 0.45 to 1 ug of the RNA was reverse transcribed using random hexamers. TCRdb analysed the immunoSEQ multiplex PCR reads with MiXCR anew, one entry per CDR3 protein. The sample has 70,000 or so distinct CDR3 sequences, 85% to 95% seen once. The sample taken for sequencing was CD8+ T cells from PBMCs. Receptor source: a human donor in good health.

V gene TRBV27 combines with J gene TRBJ2-1; D remains unclear. Germline values: CDR1 MNHEY, CDR2 SMNVEV (reference sequence). The CDR3 sequence is 12 residues long. The ends were cut back, 5 bases at V and 8 bases at J, with 10 bases in the middle. The CDR3 sequence is CASSPQSHEQFF. CDR3 sequence (DNA): TGTGCCAGCAGTCCGCAGTCCCATGAGCAGTTCTTC.

The rearrangement links TRBV7-9 to TRBJ2-7, with a tentative D call TRBD1 (5 bases). V dropped 3 bases and J dropped 0 bases, with 6 bases sitting between them. The CDR3 sequence is 13 residues long. Germline V CDR1 and CDR2: SEHNR, FQNEAQ (reference sequence). The CDR3 DNA sequence: TGTGCCAGCAGCTTGGACATCTCCTACGAGCAGTACTTC. It encodes CASSLDISYEQYF.

This sequence joins TRBV5-6 and TRBJ2-2, with 9 bases that match TRBD2. Germline values: CDR1 SGHDT, CDR2 YYEEEE. The CDR3 extends over 17 amino acids. V dropped 1 base and J dropped 7; count of bases not matched to a gene: 11. The DNA for the CDR3 is TGTGCCAGCAGCTTGCTCGGCGGGGGGGCGTTCGGCGGGGAGCTGTTTTTT. It codes for CASSLLGGGAFGGELFF.

This clonotype has a single count. V gene TRBV3-1 combines with J gene TRBJ2-5, with a tentative D call TRBD1 (6 bases). The CDR3 spans 14 residues. CDR1 is LGHDT and CDR2 is YNNKEL in the germline V gene (reference sequence). Trimming shortened V by 3 bases and J by 1 base, and 9 bases separated the two germline ends. CDR3 coding DNA: TGTGCCAGCAGCCACGAGGGGGTCCAAGAGACCCAGTACTTC. This translates into CASSHEGVQETQYF.

The chain joins TRBV29-1 to TRBJ2-7, with D unresolved. Germline V gene sequence: CDR1 SQVTM, CDR2 ANQGSEA. Deletions cut 5 bases from V and 2 bases from J, with 10 bases between. The CDR3 is made up of 12 amino acids. This CDR3 reads CSVLPSPYEQYF. The CDR3 DNA follows: TGCAGCGTTCTGCCAAGTCCCTACGAGCAGTACTTC.

V gene TRBV5-1 combines with J gene TRBJ1-1; maybe TRBD1 (6 bases). Germline-derived CDR1 and CDR2 are SGHRS and YFSETQ. The CDR3 is made up of 14 amino acids. Trimming left V 4 bases short and J 1 base short, with 11 bases between. CDR3 amino acids: CASSPDRSNTEAFF. Here the CDR3 DNA reads TGCGCCAGCAGCCCCGACAGGTCGAACACTGAAGCTTTCTTT.

In this sample, this clonotype turned up once. The rearrangement links TRBV7-6 to TRBJ2-2; D remains unclear. The V gene lost 2 bases and the J gene lost 4 bases, with 14 bases spanning the gap. The CDR3 sequence is 16 residues long. Germline V CDR1 and CDR2: SGHVS, FNYEAQ. In DNA, the CDR3 is TGTGCCAGCAGCTTACAAGTTGGGGTCCGCACCGGGGAGCTGTTTTTT. It yields the protein CASSLQVGVRTGELFF.

The chain couples TRBV28 to TRBJ2-6; the D is unclear. Germline CDR1 and CDR2: MDHEN and SYDVKM. This CDR3 has 17 residues. V lost 2 bases and J lost 0, with 11 bases in between. The CDR3 here is CASSLEAALSGANVLTF. The CDR3 region has the DNA TGTGCCAGCAGTTTAGAGGCAGCCCTCTCTGGGGCCAACGTCCTGACTTTC.

The chain combines TRBV5-4 with TRBJ2-1, with 7 nucleotides matching TRBD1. The length of the CDR3 is 15 residues. Germline V gives CDR1 SGHNT, CDR2 YYREEE (reference sequence). With V trimmed by 0 bases and J by 4 bases, 4 bases remained unmatched. CDR3 coding DNA: TGTGCCAGCAGCTTGGATGGACAGGAATACAATGAGCAGTTCTTC. Amino acids: CASSLDGQEYNEQFF.

This sequence joins TRBV4-2 and TRBJ1-1; D is uncertain. The CDR3 consists of 14 residues. Germline CDR1 is LGHNA and CDR2 is YNFKEQ. The V end lost 0 bases, the J end lost 6 bases, and 11 bases lay between the germline ends. CDR3 sequence (DNA): TGTGCCAGCAGCCAAGAAGCCCGGATTGCTGAAGCTTTCTTT. It specifies CASSQEARIAEAFF.

The V gene is TRBV28, the J gene TRBJ1-1, with a possible D match to TRBD1 (5 bases). The germline CDR1 and CDR2 sequences are MDHEN and SYDVKM. The CDR3 totals 14 residues. Trimming shortened V by 6 bases and J by 1 base, and 12 bases separated the two germline ends. The CDR3 DNA sequence: TGTGCCAGCAGATCAGGGTTTTCGAACACTGAAGCTTTCTTT. Translating it yields CASRSGFSNTEAFF.

The table lists this clonotype with a count of one. The chain combines TRBV2 with TRBJ1-1; TRBD1 aligns across 7 bases. V shed 5 bases, J shed 3 bases, and the junction held 6 bases outside the gene matches. CDR1 and CDR2 (germline): SNHLY, FYNNEI. This CDR3 has 14 amino acids. The CDR3 nucleotides read TGTGCCAGCAGTTACGCTACAGGGGACACTGAAGCTTTCTTT. Its protein is CASSYATGDTEAFF.

V and J are TRBV12-3 or TRBV12-4 and TRBJ2-7; D is unresolved. Between the trimmed V and J ends, which lost 2 bases and 2 bases, there was a span of 7 bases. The CDR3 totals 13 residues. CDR3 loop: CASSLMGPYEQYF. As DNA, the CDR3 is TGTGCCAGCAGTTTAATGGGCCCCTACGAGCAGTACTTC.

The chain joins TRBV28 to TRBJ1-2, with a possible D match to TRBD1 (5 bases). Per the germline V gene, CDR1 is MDHEN and CDR2 is SYDVKM. CDR3 size: 14 residues. V was clipped by 7 bases and J by 4 bases, with 16 bases between them. CDR3 coding DNA: TGTGCCAGCACCCAAGGGGAAGCGCTCTATGGCTACACCTTC. Translation gives CASTQGEALYGYTF.

V gene TRBV15 combines with J gene TRBJ1-1, with D maybe TRBD1 (5 bases). Germline V gives CDR1 LNHNV, CDR2 YYDKDF (reference sequence). The CDR3 is 13 amino acids. The ends were cut back, 7 bases at V and 4 bases at J, with 13 bases in the middle. CDR3 residues: CATTFGGGTEAFF. CDR3 DNA sequence: TGTGCCACCACCTTCGGGGGAGGCACTGAAGCTTTCTTT. The whole variable domain, remainder taken from reference TRBV15 and TRBJ1-1, is DAMVIQNPRYQVTQFGKPVTLSCSQTLNHNVMYWYQQKSSQAPKLLFHYYDKDFNNEADTPDNFQSRRPNTSFCFLDIRSPGLGDTAMYLCATTFGGGTEAFFGQGTRLTVV.

The chain carries TRBV5-1 and TRBJ2-2; TRBD1 aligns across 9 bases. The CDR3 spans 17 residues. J gave up 3 bases and V 2 bases, and 8 bases lay outside the gene matches. Germline V gene sequence: CDR1 SGHRS, CDR2 YFSETQ. The CDR3, as DNA: TGCGCCAGCAGCTTCCCAAGGGACAGGGTGGACACCGGGGAGCTGTTTTTT. Encoded protein: CASSFPRDRVDTGELFF.

J is TRBJ2-5 and V is TRBV18, with 7 bases aligning to TRBD2. The CDR3 sequence is 13 residues long. The J segment lost 5 bases and the V segment lost 3 bases, leaving 3 bases of the junction unmatched. Germline V gives CDR1 KGHSH, CDR2 LQKENI. CDR3 nucleotides: TGTGCCAGCTCACCGGGAGCGGGGGAGACCCAGTACTTC. As protein: CASSPGAGETQYF.

The genes are TRBV9 and TRBJ1-6; D perhaps matches TRBD1 (5 bases). Trimming cost V 0 bases and J 3 bases, with 13 bases left between them. CDR3 length: 17 residues. Germline CDR1 and CDR2: SGDLS and YYNGEE. The CDR3 DNA follows: TGTGCCAGCAGCGTAGGGGAGGGACGGAACTATAATTCACCCCTCCACTTT. This gives the protein CASSVGEGRNYNSPLHF.

The chain has TRBV30 and TRBJ2-2; D call uncertain. Trimming left V 1 base short and J 5 bases short, with 8 bases between. The germline V gene encodes CDR1 GTSNPN and CDR2 SVGIG (reference sequence). The CDR3 length is 13 residues. Here the CDR3 reads CAWSAIRTGELFF. Here the CDR3 DNA reads TGTGCCTGGAGTGCGATCAGGACCGGGGAGCTGTTTTTT.

This clonotype was counted a single time. The chain uses TRBV15 and TRBJ1-1; a weak D match, TRBD1 (5 bases). The CDR3 contains 14 residues. Germline assignment: CDR1 LNHNV and CDR2 YYDKDF (reference sequence). The ends were cut back, 1 base at V and 3 bases at J, with 9 bases in the middle. CDR3 nucleotide sequence: TGTGCCACCAGCAGAGTAGGGGACGACACTGAAGCTTTCTTT. Its protein is CATSRVGDDTEAFF.

This clonotype was recorded once. V and J are TRBV18 and TRBJ2-7; D is undetermined. CDR1 and CDR2 from the germline V gene are KGHSH and LQKENI. The CDR3 contains 15 residues. The V end was cut by 1 base, the J end by 2 bases, with 12 bases between. The CDR3 region is CASSPLGRLPYEQYV. The CDR3 region has the DNA TGTGCCAGCTCACCACTGGGAAGGCTGCCCTACGAGCAGTACGTC.

V and J are TRBV16 and TRBJ1-2; D is unclear. V was trimmed by 0 bases and J by 4 bases, leaving 9 bases between them. This CDR3 has 14 amino acids. In germline, CDR1 is KGHSY, CDR2 FQNENV. CDR3 nucleotides: TGTGCCAGCAGCCAATCTTCCTTTTCCTATGGCTACACCTTC. This gives the protein CASSQSSFSYGYTF. Together with reference TRBV16 and TRBJ1-2, the CDR3 gives the full variable domain: GEEVAQTPKHLVRGEGQKAKLYCAPIKGHSYVFWYQQVLKNEFKFLISFQNENVFDETGMPKERFSAKCLPNSPCSLEIQATKLEDSAVYFCASSQSSFSYGYTFGSGTRLTVV.

This chain links TRBV20-1 with TRBJ2-2; D may match TRBD1 or TRBD2 (6 bases each). The CDR3 has 16 residues. V lost 0 bases and J lost 0, with 11 bases in between. Germline V CDR1 and CDR2: DFQATT, SNEGSKA (reference sequence). CDR3 region: CSARELGGTNTGELFF. The CDR3 bases are TGCAGTGCTAGAGAGTTAGGGGGGACGAACACCGGGGAGCTGTTTTTT.

This rearrangement joins TRBV29-1 to TRBJ2-2; unclear D gene. The V and J ends lost 7 bases and 5 bases respectively, with 11 bases between them. CDR1 is SQVTM and CDR2 is ANQGSEA in the germline V gene. This CDR3 comprises 12 residues. CDR3 coding DNA: TGCAGCGCTACTCCTGGGACCGGGGAGCTGTTTTTT. It codes for CSATPGTGELFF.

V and J are TRBV28 and TRBJ1-1, with TRBD1 as a possible D gene (5 bases). Germline V gene sequence: CDR1 MDHEN, CDR2 SYDVKM. V gave up 3 bases and J gave up 3 bases, with 8 bases separating them. The CDR3 is made up of 13 amino acids. The CDR3 sequence: CASSLAGHTEAFF. DNA of the CDR3: TGTGCCAGCAGTTTGGCGGGGCACACTGAAGCTTTCTTT.

This rearrangement joins TRBV9 to TRBJ1-2, with a weak D call TRBD1 (6 bases). Germline V gives CDR1 SGDLS, CDR2 YYNGEE. The V and J ends lost 2 bases and 2 bases respectively, with 7 bases between them. The CDR3 consists of 13 residues. CDR3 residues: CASSVGTNYGYTF. The CDR3 region has the DNA TGTGCCAGCAGCGTCGGGACAAACTATGGCTACACCTTC.

The chain has TRBV27 and TRBJ2-5, with 9 positions matching TRBD1. Germline lookup yields CDR1 MNHEY and CDR2 SMNVEV (reference sequence). This CDR3 spans 16 amino acids. J was trimmed by 2 bases and V by 5 bases; bases with no gene match: 9. The CDR3 is CASSLEYRGPQETQYF. In DNA, the CDR3 is TGTGCCAGCAGTCTAGAGTACAGGGGGCCGCAAGAGACCCAGTACTTC.

The J gene is TRBJ1-1, the V gene TRBV19; D unresolved. Germline CDR1 reads LNHDA; CDR2 reads SQIVND (reference sequence). The CDR3 is 12 residues long. V lost 3 bases, J lost 8 bases, and 10 bases lay in between. CDR3 residues: CASSISGVEAFF. The CDR3 nucleotides read TGTGCCAGTAGTATTTCTGGGGTAGAAGCTTTCTTT.

The chain recombines TRBV3-1 with TRBJ1-5; D remains ambiguous. V lost 4 bases and J 4 bases, leaving 8 bases between the germline ends. The CDR3 extends over 13 amino acids. The germline V gene encodes CDR1 LGHDT and CDR2 YNNKEL (reference sequence). DNA for the CDR3: TGTGCCAGCAGCCCCTTCCGTAATCAGCCCCAGCATTTT. This codes for CASSPFRNQPQHF.